Listed below are T cell receptor beta chains from one sample, sequenced in a study of shared clonotypes between healthy human individuals. Profiling relied on immunoSEQ multiplex PCR, and the TCRdb table lists in-frame clones only, not all of them. This table has about 2.4 million clones, over 85% appearing once. Specimen: naive CD4+ T cells from PBMCs. The receptors come from a man aged 18 to 30 in good health. Some clones in this sample may be carry-over from other donors' samples. The CDR3 runs from the conserved cysteine through the conserved F or W. The D gene is left open where the match is weak. A row's size may be missing; if present it is once, few, many or a size class.

TRBV30,once,TRBJ1-6,NA,13,TGTGCCTGGAGTGTGGGGGCCCCGTCACCCCTCCACTTT,CAWSVGAPSPLHF
TRBV29-1,NA,TRBJ1-1,NA,12,TGCAGCGCTCGTACGTTTTTGGGTGAAGCTTTCTTT,CSARTFLGEAFF
TRBV28,NA,TRBJ1-5,TRBD1,12,TGTGCCAGCCTGGACAGGCACCAGCCCCAGCATTTT,CASLDRHQPQHF
TRBV28,once,TRBJ2-7,NA,13,TGTGCCAGCACTCTGGGGGGTACGTACGAGCAGTACTTC,CASTLGGTYEQYF
TRBV19,NA,TRBJ2-7,NA,13,TGTGCCAGTAGTTTATTACAGGGAGGCGAGCAGTACTTC,CASSLLQGGEQYF
TRBV5-1,NA,TRBJ2-3,TRBD2,15,TGCGCCAGCAGCTTGGGACTAGCGGGAACAGATACGCAGTATTTT,CASSLGLAGTDTQYF
TRBV7-3,NA,TRBJ2-3,TRBD2,17,TGTGCCAGCAGCTCCCAACGACTAGCGGGAGAGGCAGATACGCAGTATTTT,CASSSQRLAGEADTQYF
TRBV29-1,NA,TRBJ2-7,TRBD2,16,TGCAGCGTGCAAATAGGACTAGCGGGATTCTCCTACGAGCAGTACTTC,CSVQIGLAGFSYEQYF
TRBV15,NA,TRBJ2-1,NA,16,TGTGCCACCAGCGTATCCCCGCCGAGCTCCTACAATGAGCAGTTCTTC,CATSVSPPSSYNEQFF
TRBV11-3,NA,TRBJ2-2,NA,13,TGTGCCAGCAGCCCAGTTCAGACCGGGGAGCTGTTTTTT,CASSPVQTGELFF
TRBV5-6,NA,TRBJ2-3,TRBD2,17,TGTGCCAGCAGCTTGGTTGGGTTAGCGGGAGCTGTAGATACGCAGTATTTT,CASSLVGLAGAVDTQYF
TRBV4-1,NA,TRBJ1-1,NA,15,TGCGCCAGCAGCCATCTGCACGGGGTGGGAACTGAAGCTTTCTTT,CASSHLHGVGTEAFF
TRBV27,NA,TRBJ1-5,NA,13,TGTGCCAGCAGTGCTGGACCGAATAAGCCCCAGCATTTT,CASSAGPNKPQHF
TRBV9,NA,TRBJ1-2,NA,12,TGTGCCAGCAGCGCTCGGAACTATGGCTACACCTTC,CASSARNYGYTF